Reported below is one T cell receptor (beta chain). Its specificity is unknown. The data derive from a study of molecular identifiers for immune sequencing clone quantification. Listed TCR primers, together with previously described methods, were used for the bulk TCR libraries. TCRdb called the PCR reads again in MiXCR, with one record for every CDR3 protein. Here the sample spans about 640,000 distinct CDR3 sequences, roughly 21% being singletons. The CDR3 totals 15 residues. Germline V lookup: CDR1 LNHNV, CDR2 YYDKDF (reference sequence). V gave up 8 bases and J gave up 2 bases, with 19 bases separating them. General study findings and limits: Even with some 1 million naive cells present, spiked Jurkat TCR RNA from one cell was reportedly detectable. Highly expanded clones may be undercounted when identical TCR molecules share barcodes.

This TCR was recovered from a human donor in good health. Some libraries in this study had Jurkat cell RNA spiked in. The sample comprised naive CD8+ T cells from blood, with Jurkat cell RNA spiked in. Subset of the sample: FACS-sorted CD8+CD4-CCR7+CD45RA+ naive T cells. The chain employs TRBV15 and TRBJ2-7; TRBD2 might be the D (6 bases). Here the CDR3 DNA reads TGTGCCACCTACGGGGGACGCAACGGGGCCTACGAGCAGTACTTC. It codes for CATYGGRNGAYEQYF.